There are a few counts of the clone carrying this T cell receptor (beta chain). The CDR3 spans 15 residues. With V trimmed by 4 bases and J by 7 bases, 11 bases remained unmatched. Germline CDR1 and CDR2: SGHRS and YFSETQ. This record belongs to a study of blood T cell repertoires in COVID-19. The overall study: Samples of COVID-19 (acute and convalescent) were obtained from the United States, Italy and Spain.

Data came from immunoSEQ multiplex PCR; TCRdb stores just in-frame clones and leaves some out. The data show around 100,000 clones, with over 65% seen just once and around 4% held by the top ten. The Seattle patients joined while their infection was active and were tracked longitudinally afterward. The sample comprised peripheral blood. The J gene is TRBJ2-5, the V gene TRBV5-1, with 9 bases matching TRBD2. The TCR was taken from a man aged 65-85 years with COVID-19, enrolled during active disease. CDR3 in amino acids: CASSPRAGGDGTQYF. The CDR3 DNA follows: TGCGCCAGCAGCCCGCGAGCGGGAGGCGATGGGACCCAGTACTTC.